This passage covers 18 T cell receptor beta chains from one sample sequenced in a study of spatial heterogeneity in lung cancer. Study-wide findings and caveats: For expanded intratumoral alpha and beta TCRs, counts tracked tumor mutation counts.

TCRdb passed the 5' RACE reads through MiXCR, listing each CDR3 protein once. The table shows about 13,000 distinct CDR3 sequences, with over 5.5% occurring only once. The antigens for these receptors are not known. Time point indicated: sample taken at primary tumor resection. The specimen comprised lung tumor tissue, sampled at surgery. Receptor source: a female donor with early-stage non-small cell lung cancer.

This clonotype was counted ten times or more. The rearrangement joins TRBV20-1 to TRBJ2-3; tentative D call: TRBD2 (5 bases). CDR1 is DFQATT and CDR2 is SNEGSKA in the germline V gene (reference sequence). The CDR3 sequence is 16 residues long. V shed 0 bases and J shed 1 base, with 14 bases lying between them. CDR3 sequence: CSARDPARAGTDTQYF. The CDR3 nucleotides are TGCAGTGCTAGAGATCCCGCGAGGGCTGGCACAGATACGCAGTATTTT.

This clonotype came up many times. The CDR3 DNA sequence: TGTGCCAGCAGTTACTTCCAGGGCGGCAATGAAAAACTGTTTTTT. Translating gives CASSYFQGGNEKLFF. This sequence joins TRBV6-2 or TRBV6-3 and TRBJ1-4; D may be TRBD1 (5 bases). The CDR3 loop spans 15 amino acids. The germline CDR1 and CDR2 sequences are MNHEY and SVGEGT. V lost 1 base, J lost 5 bases, and 11 bases lay in between.

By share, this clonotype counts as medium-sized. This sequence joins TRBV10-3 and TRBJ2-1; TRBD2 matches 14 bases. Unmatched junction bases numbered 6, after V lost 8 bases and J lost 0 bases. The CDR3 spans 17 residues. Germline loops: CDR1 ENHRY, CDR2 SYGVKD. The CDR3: CAIGTSGGVSSYNEQFF. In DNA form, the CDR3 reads TGTGCCATCGGGACTAGCGGGGGCGTGAGCTCCTACAATGAGCAGTTCTTC.

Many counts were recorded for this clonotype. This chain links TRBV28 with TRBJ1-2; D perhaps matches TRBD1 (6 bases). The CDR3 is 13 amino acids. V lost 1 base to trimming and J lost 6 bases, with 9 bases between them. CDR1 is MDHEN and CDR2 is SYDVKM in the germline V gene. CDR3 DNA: TGTGCCAGCAGTTTATCAGGGGCCCATGGCTACACCTTC. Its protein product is CASSLSGAHGYTF.

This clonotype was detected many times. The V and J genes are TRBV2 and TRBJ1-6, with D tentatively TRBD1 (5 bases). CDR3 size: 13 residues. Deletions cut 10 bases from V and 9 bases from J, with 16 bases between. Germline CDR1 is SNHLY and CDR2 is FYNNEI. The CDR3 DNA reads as TGTGCCAAGAGTGCCTTGGGGGGTTCACCCCTCCACTTT. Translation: CAKSALGGSPLHF. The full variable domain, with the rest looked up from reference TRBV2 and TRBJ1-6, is EPEVTQTPSHQVTQMGQEVILRCVPISNHLYFYWYRQILGQKVEFLVSFYNNEISEKSEIFDDQFSVERPDGSNFTLKIRSTKLEDSAMYFCAKSALGGSPLHFGNGTRLTVT.

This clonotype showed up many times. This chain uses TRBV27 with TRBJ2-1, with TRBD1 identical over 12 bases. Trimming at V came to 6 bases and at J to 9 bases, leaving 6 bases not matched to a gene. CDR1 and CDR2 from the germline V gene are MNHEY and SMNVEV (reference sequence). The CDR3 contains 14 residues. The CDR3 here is CASRGQGAPGEQFF. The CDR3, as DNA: TGTGCCAGCAGGGGACAGGGGGCTCCGGGTGAGCAGTTCTTC.

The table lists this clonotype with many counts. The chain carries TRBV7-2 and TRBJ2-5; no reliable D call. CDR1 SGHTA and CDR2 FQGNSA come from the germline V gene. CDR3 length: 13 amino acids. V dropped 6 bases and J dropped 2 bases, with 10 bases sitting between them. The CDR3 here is CASRTQIQETQYF. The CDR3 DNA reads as TGTGCCAGCAGAACACAGATTCAAGAGACCCAGTACTTC.

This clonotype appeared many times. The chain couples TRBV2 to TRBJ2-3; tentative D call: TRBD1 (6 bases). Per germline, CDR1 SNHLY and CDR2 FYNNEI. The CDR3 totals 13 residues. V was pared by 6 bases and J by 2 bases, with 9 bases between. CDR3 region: CASSGQYTDTQYF. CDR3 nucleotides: TGTGCCAGCAGCGGACAGTACACAGATACGCAGTATTTT. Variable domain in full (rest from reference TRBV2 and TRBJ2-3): EPEVTQTPSHQVTQMGQEVILRCVPISNHLYFYWYRQILGQKVEFLVSFYNNEISEKSEIFDDQFSVERPDGSNFTLKIRSTKLEDSAMYFCASSGQYTDTQYFGPGTRLTVL.

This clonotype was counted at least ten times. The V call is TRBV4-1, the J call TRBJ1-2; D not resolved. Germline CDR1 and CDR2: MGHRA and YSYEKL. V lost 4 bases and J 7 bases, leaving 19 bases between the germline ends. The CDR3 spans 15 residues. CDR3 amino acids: CASSPGGVRPLGYTF. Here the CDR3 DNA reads TGCGCCAGCAGCCCAGGTGGGGTACGGCCCCTTGGCTACACCTTC.

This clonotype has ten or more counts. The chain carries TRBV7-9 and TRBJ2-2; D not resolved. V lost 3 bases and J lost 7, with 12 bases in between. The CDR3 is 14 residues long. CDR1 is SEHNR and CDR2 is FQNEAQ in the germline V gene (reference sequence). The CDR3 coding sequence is TGTGCCAGCAGCTTTAAGTTTATAGGCGGGGAGCTGTTTTTT. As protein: CASSFKFIGGELFF.

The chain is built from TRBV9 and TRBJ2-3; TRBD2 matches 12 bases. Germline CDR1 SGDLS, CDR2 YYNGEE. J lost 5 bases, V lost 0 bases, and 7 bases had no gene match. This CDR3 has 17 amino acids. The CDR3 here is CASSVDLAGGPGDTQYF. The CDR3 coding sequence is TGTGCCAGCAGCGTAGACCTAGCGGGGGGGCCAGGAGATACGCAGTATTTT.

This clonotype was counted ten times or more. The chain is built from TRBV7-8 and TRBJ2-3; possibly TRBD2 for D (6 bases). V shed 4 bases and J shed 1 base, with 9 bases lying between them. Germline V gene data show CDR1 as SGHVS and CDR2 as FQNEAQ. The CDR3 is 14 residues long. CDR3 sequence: CASSWGGGTDTQYF. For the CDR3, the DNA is TGTGCCAGCAGCTGGGGAGGAGGCACAGATACGCAGTATTTT.

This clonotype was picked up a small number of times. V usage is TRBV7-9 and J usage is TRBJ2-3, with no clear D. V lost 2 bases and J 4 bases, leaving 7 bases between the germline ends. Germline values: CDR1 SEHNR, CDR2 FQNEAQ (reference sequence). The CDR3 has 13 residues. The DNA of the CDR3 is TGTGCCAGCAGCTTAAGTGCCGCAGATACGCAGTATTTT. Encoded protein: CASSLSAADTQYF.

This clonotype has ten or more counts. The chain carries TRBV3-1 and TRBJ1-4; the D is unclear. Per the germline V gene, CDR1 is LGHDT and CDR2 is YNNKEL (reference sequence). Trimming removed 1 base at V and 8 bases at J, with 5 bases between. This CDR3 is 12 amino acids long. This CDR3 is CASSQATEKLFF. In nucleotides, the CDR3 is TGTGCCAGCAGCCAAGCCACCGAAAAACTGTTTTTT.

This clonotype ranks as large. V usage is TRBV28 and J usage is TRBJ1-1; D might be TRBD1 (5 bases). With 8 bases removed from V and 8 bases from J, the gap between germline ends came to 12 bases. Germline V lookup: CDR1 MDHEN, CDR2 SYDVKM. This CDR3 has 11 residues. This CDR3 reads CASGRGLEAFF. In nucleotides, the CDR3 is TGTGCCAGCGGTCGGGGCTTAGAAGCTTTCTTT.

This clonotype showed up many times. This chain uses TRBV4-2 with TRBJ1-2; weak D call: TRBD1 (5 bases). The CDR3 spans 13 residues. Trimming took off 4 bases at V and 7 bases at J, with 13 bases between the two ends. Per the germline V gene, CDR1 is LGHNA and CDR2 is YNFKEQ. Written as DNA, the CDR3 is TGTGCCAGCAGCCCTATGGGGACGCTTGGCTACACCTTC. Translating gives CASSPMGTLGYTF.

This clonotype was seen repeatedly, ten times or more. In nucleotides, the CDR3 is TGCAGTGCTAGTGGGGGACTAAACTCCTACGAGCAGTACTTC. This codes for CSASGGLNSYEQYF. The rearrangement joins TRBV20-1 to TRBJ2-7; 7 bases match TRBD2. Germline V gives CDR1 DFQATT, CDR2 SNEGSKA (reference sequence). Losses at the gene ends were 3 bases for V and 0 bases for J; bases not matched to a gene: 5. The CDR3 sequence is 14 residues long.

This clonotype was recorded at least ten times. CDR3 sequence reads: CSVERGYGYTF. As DNA, the CDR3 is TGCAGCGTTGAACGGGGTTATGGCTACACCTTC. The chain uses TRBV29-1 and TRBJ1-2; no clear D gene. Per the germline V gene, CDR1 is SQVTM and CDR2 is ANQGSEA. This CDR3 region has 11 residues. Trimming removed 2 bases at V and 5 bases at J, with 6 bases between.